This T cell receptor beta chain was recovered during a study of cytomegalovirus exposure and HLA in healthy donors. Study at large: From roughly 180 million T cells, an earlier analysis saw 117 million unique TCR beta sequences.

A word on this clone: Its cognate antigen is unknown.

It was with 60 Vbeta and 13 Jbeta primers that the PCR ran. Assay used: immunoSEQ multiplex PCR; TCRdb lists only in-frame clones, some missing. This sample's clone table lists some 83,000 clones. General study results and limits: Presence/absence analyses rested on an assumption that sequencing depth was roughly uniform across donors.

This sequence was found in a woman aged 25 to 39 in good health and CMV-seronegative. Specimen: PBMCs.

The CDR3 DNA is TGTGCCTGGAGTGCCGACACATATCAGCCCCAGCATTTT. Protein: CAWSADTYQPQHF. The chain carries TRBV30 and TRBJ1-5; D ambiguous. Germline V gene lookup returns CDR1 GTSNPN and CDR2 SVGIG (reference sequence). The CDR3 runs 13 residues. V was cut by 1 base and J by 5 bases, with 9 bases left in between. Using reference TRBV30 and TRBJ1-5 for the parts outside the CDR3, the full variable domain is SQTIHQWPATLVQPVGSPLSLECTVEGTSNPNLYWYRQAAGRGLQLLFYSVGIGQISSEVPQNLSASRPQDRQFILSSKKLLLSDSGFYLCAWSADTYQPQHFGDGTRLSIL.